A single T cell receptor (beta chain) is shown here with its context. The target antigen is unknown. V trimming: 1 base; J trimming: 3 bases; junction bases outside the gene matches: 8. The CDR3 has 17 amino acids. Germline lookup yields CDR1 LGHNA and CDR2 YNFKEQ. Each CDR3 protein is one row after TCRdb ran MiXCR on the reads. The table lists about 600,000 distinct CDR3 sequences, around 24% of them singletons. These data belong to a study of T cell repertoires in cytomegalovirus infection. At the level of the study: TCR beta signatures that were public indicated CMV infection and matching HLA type.

Findings of the study overall: Dominant in the ex vivo response were TCR beta clonotypes restricted by HLA-C and specific for CMV.

The V gene is TRBV4-2, the J gene TRBJ2-2; 7 bases agree with TRBD1. This TCR was sampled from a human donor in good health (CMV status not recorded). Some clones in this sample may be carry-over from other donors' samples. Sequenced sample: CD8+ T cells from PBMCs. The CDR3 DNA sequence: TGTGCCAGCAGCCAAGTAAGGGACAGACCCTACACCGGGGAGCTGTTTTTT. It encodes CASSQVRDRPYTGELFF.